The rows below give T cell receptor beta chains drawn from one sample of a study of shared clonotypes between healthy human individuals. Only in-frame clones appear in the TCRdb table, and some are missing; sequencing was by immunoSEQ multiplex PCR. The table records about 1,500,000 clones, 96% of them present only once. The sample taken for sequencing was naive CD4+ T cells sorted from blood. The receptors were sampled from a man aged 25-45 years in good health. Both conserved end residues are part of each CDR3. A D gene is named only where the DNA matches it firmly. Rows give clone size only sometimes, using once, few, many, or a class for an expanded clone.

D: TRBD1
V: TRBV27
J: TRBJ2-1
size: .
DNA: TGTGCCAGCAGTTTCTCGACAGGGAATGAGCAGTTCTTC
CDR3: CASSFSTGNEQFF

D: .
V: TRBV14
J: TRBJ2-1
size: .
DNA: TGTGCCAGCAGCCAGGACCCCGCCCGGGAGTGGTACAATGAGCAGTTCTTC
CDR3: CASSQDPAREWYNEQFF

D: .
V: TRBV4-2
J: TRBJ1-5
size: .
DNA: TGTGCCAGCAGCCAAGAGTATTATAGCAATCAGCCCCAGCATTTT
CDR3: CASSQEYYSNQPQHF

D: TRBD1
V: TRBV19
J: TRBJ1-5
size: .
DNA: TGTGCCAGTAGTATCCTAGGACAGGGGGCGAGTCAGCCCCAGCATTTT
CDR3: CASSILGQGASQPQHF

D: .
V: TRBV14
J: TRBJ2-4
size: .
DNA: TGTGCCAGCAGCCCGCGGACCGGAAAAAACATTCAGTACTTC
CDR3: CASSPRTGKNIQYF

D: TRBD2
V: TRBV6-5
J: TRBJ2-5
size: .
DNA: TGTGCCAGCAGCGCAACGGGGGGGCAGACCCAGTACTTC
CDR3: CASSATGGQTQYF

D: .
V: TRBV6-1
J: TRBJ1-5
size: .
DNA: TGTGCCAGCAGTGGCCGCAATCAGCCCCAGCATTTT
CDR3: CASSGRNQPQHF

D: .
V: TRBV7-2
J: TRBJ2-3
size: .
DNA: TGTGCCAGCAGCTTAGTCGGAGCGACTAGCACAGATACGCAGTATTTT
CDR3: CASSLVGATSTDTQYF

D: .
V: TRBV7-2
J: TRBJ2-2
size: .
DNA: TGTGCCAGCAGCGGAGCAGGGGCCACCGGGGAGCTGTTTTTT
CDR3: CASSGAGATGELFF

D: TRBD2
V: TRBV5-1
J: TRBJ2-1
size: .
DNA: TGCGCCAGCAGCGCTGGACTAGCACAGGATGAGCAGTTCTTC
CDR3: CASSAGLAQDEQFF

D: .
V: TRBV19
J: TRBJ1-5
size: .
DNA: TGTGCCAGTACTCGAGTAGGGACCCCTTCCGGCAATCAGCCCCAGCATTTT
CDR3: CASTRVGTPSGNQPQHF

D: .
V: TRBV27
J: TRBJ1-5
size: once
DNA: TGTGCCAGCAGTTTAACCGGTAGGGGCAATCAGCCCCAGCATTTT
CDR3: CASSLTGRGNQPQHF

D: TRBD1
V: TRBV25-1
J: TRBJ2-1
size: .
DNA: TGTGCCAGCGAAACTTTGGGACAGACCTACAATGAGCAGTTCTTC
CDR3: CASETLGQTYNEQFF

D: .
V: TRBV5-6
J: TRBJ2-2
size: .
DNA: TGTGCCAGCAGCTTGCCCCCACCGAACACCGGGGAGCTGTTTTTT
CDR3: CASSLPPPNTGELFF

D: .
V: TRBV6-6
J: TRBJ2-2
size: .
DNA: TGTGCCAGCAGACAACCGAACACCGGGGAGCTGTTTTTT
CDR3: CASRQPNTGELFF

D: .
V: TRBV9
J: TRBJ1-1
size: .
DNA: TGTGCCAGCAGCGTATTTGCAGGGGACACTGAAGCTTTCTTT
CDR3: CASSVFAGDTEAFF

D: .
V: TRBV7-2
J: TRBJ1-5
size: .
DNA: TGTGCCAGCTTGACACAGGTGGGCAATCAGCCCCAGCATTTT
CDR3: CASLTQVGNQPQHF

D: .
V: TRBV30
J: TRBJ2-7
size: .
DNA: TGTGCCTGTACCGGACCCAATAGTCCCTACGAGCAGTACTTC
CDR3: CACTGPNSPYEQYF

D: .
V: TRBV18
J: TRBJ1-4
size: .
DNA: TGTGCCAGCTCACCCCTCTTCCGGCAGAATGAAAAACTGTTTTTT
CDR3: CASSPLFRQNEKLFF

D: TRBD2
V: TRBV5-6
J: TRBJ2-3
size: .
DNA: TGTGCCAGCAGCTTGGTGGAACTAGCGCCCCTCACAGATACGCAGTATTTT
CDR3: CASSLVELAPLTDTQYF

D: .
V: TRBV18
J: TRBJ1-1
size: .
DNA: TGTGCCAGCTCACAAAGGCAACAGGGCGTCGGCACTGAAGCTTTCTTT
CDR3: CASSQRQQGVGTEAFF

D: .
V: TRBV2
J: TRBJ2-5
size: once
DNA: TGTGCCAGTACGAATAGGAGGATACAAGAGACCCAGTACTTC
CDR3: CASTNRRIQETQYF

D: .
V: TRBV19
J: TRBJ2-1
size: .
DNA: TGTGCCAGTAGTTTCCTGGCGAACGATGAGCAGTTCTTC
CDR3: CASSFLANDEQFF

D: .
V: TRBV10-1
J: TRBJ2-7
size: .
DNA: TGCGCCAGCAGTGAGTACTTGACTGTAGGGGAGCAGTACTTC
CDR3: CASSEYLTVGEQYF

D: .
V: TRBV7-2
J: TRBJ1-2
size: .
DNA: TGTGCCAGCAGCTTACGGGGGCCCAACTATGGCTACACCTTC
CDR3: CASSLRGPNYGYTF

D: TRBD2
V: TRBV7-9
J: TRBJ2-7
size: .
DNA: TGTGCCAGCAGCGTAGCTAGCGGGAGCTACGAGCAGTACTTC
CDR3: CASSVASGSYEQYF

D: TRBD1
V: TRBV12-5
J: TRBJ2-3
size: .
DNA: TGTGCTAGTGGTTCACTAGGGGGCGCGGAAGATACGCAGTATTTT
CDR3: CASGSLGGAEDTQYF

D: .
V: TRBV28
J: TRBJ2-7
size: .
DNA: TGTGCCAGCAGAGGCCGGGGCTCTGGGAGCGAGCAGTACTTC
CDR3: CASRGRGSGSEQYF

D: TRBD1
V: TRBV5-1
J: TRBJ1-1
size: .
DNA: TGCGCCAGCAGCAGGGACAGGAACACTGAAGCTTTCTTT
CDR3: CASSRDRNTEAFF

D: TRBD2
V: TRBV19
J: TRBJ2-7
size: .
DNA: TGTGCCAGTAGTGGCCTGGGGAGGGGAAATAGAGGACAAGAGCAGTACTTC
CDR3: CASSGLGRGNRGQEQYF

D: TRBD1
V: TRBV5-1
J: TRBJ1-2
size: .
DNA: TGCGCCAGCAGCACGACAGGGGACTATGGCTACACCTTC
CDR3: CASSTTGDYGYTF

D: TRBD2
V: TRBV29-1
J: TRBJ2-2
size: .
DNA: TGCAGCGCTCGATCTGGGGCTAGCGGAAACACCGGGGAGCTGTTTTTT
CDR3: CSARSGASGNTGELFF

D: TRBD2
V: TRBV9
J: TRBJ2-3
size: .
DNA: TGTGCCAGCAGCGGGACTAGCGGGAGGCCTAGCACAGATACGCAGTATTTT
CDR3: CASSGTSGRPSTDTQYF

D: .
V: TRBV27
J: TRBJ1-5
size: once
DNA: TGTGCCAGCAGCCCATCGGTTGGGAGTGTCATTTTGAACCAGCCCCAGCATTTT
CDR3: CASSPSVGSVILNQPQHF

D: TRBD2
V: TRBV7-2
J: TRBJ2-7
size: .
DNA: TGTGCCAGCAGCTTAAACGGGAGGGCTTACGAGCAGTACTTC
CDR3: CASSLNGRAYEQYF

D: .
V: TRBV27
J: TRBJ2-1
size: .
DNA: TGTGCCAGCAGTTTATTCGGGCTAGAGAATGAGCAGTTCTTC
CDR3: CASSLFGLENEQFF

D: TRBD2
V: TRBV4-2
J: TRBJ2-6
size: .
DNA: TGTGCCAGCAGCCAAGATGGGGGGGCTGGGGCCAACGTCCTGACTTTC
CDR3: CASSQDGGAGANVLTF

D: .
V: TRBV7-2
J: TRBJ1-2
size: .
DNA: TGTGCCAGCAGCTTATCCTTCCTGAGGGTTAACTATGGCTACACCTTC
CDR3: CASSLSFLRVNYGYTF

D: .
V: TRBV6-6
J: TRBJ2-5
size: .
DNA: TGTGCCAGCAGTTACTCCCGGGAATGGTCAGAGACCCAGTACTTC
CDR3: CASSYSREWSETQYF

D: TRBD2
V: TRBV4-2
J: TRBJ2-3
size: .
DNA: TGTGCCAGCAGCCAGATACTAGCGGGAAGCGCAGATACGCAGTATTTT
CDR3: CASSQILAGSADTQYF

D: .
V: TRBV9
J: TRBJ2-7
size: .
DNA: TGTGCCAGCAGCGTAGCTGTGCGGTCCTACGAGCAGTACTTC
CDR3: CASSVAVRSYEQYF

D: .
V: TRBV5-1
J: TRBJ1-3
size: .
DNA: TGCGCCAGCAGCTTGGTTTCGGCGGGGACAGGAAACACCATATATTTT
CDR3: CASSLVSAGTGNTIYF

D: .
V: TRBV7-2
J: TRBJ1-5
size: .
DNA: TGTGCCAGCAGCCAACGGGGGGGCAATCAGCCCCAGCATTTT
CDR3: CASSQRGGNQPQHF

D: TRBD2
V: TRBV5-1
J: TRBJ2-7
size: .
DNA: TGCGCCAGCAGCTTTAGCGGGAAGTCGGGCGAGCAGTACTTC
CDR3: CASSFSGKSGEQYF

D: .
V: TRBV28
J: TRBJ2-1
size: .
DNA: TGTGCCAGCAGCGAGAGCTCCTACAATGAGCAGTTCTTC
CDR3: CASSESSYNEQFF

D: .
V: TRBV19
J: TRBJ1-5
size: .
DNA: TGTGCCAGTAGTAGAGGGACGACCTACAATCAGCCCCAGCATTTT
CDR3: CASSRGTTYNQPQHF

D: .
V: TRBV11-2
J: TRBJ2-1
size: .
DNA: TGTGCCAGCAGCGAGGGGGGGACAGACTACAATGAGCAGTTCTTC
CDR3: CASSEGGTDYNEQFF

D: .
V: TRBV27
J: TRBJ1-4
size: .
DNA: TGTGCCAGCAGTCCTCGAGGGGAGACTAATGAAAAACTGTTTTTT
CDR3: CASSPRGETNEKLFF

D: .
V: TRBV5-1
J: TRBJ1-5
size: .
DNA: TGCGCCAGCAGCTTGCACGGTGATCAGCCCCAGCATTTT
CDR3: CASSLHGDQPQHF

D: .
V: TRBV14
J: TRBJ2-7
size: once
DNA: TGTGCCAGCAGCGAATCGGCAGGGGCCATTTCTAGACGGTACTTC
CDR3: CASSESAGAISRRYF

D: TRBD2
V: TRBV23-1
J: TRBJ2-3
size: .
DNA: TGCGCCAGCAGTCAGACTAGCGGGAGGGCCGAGAATACGCAGTATTTT
CDR3: CASSQTSGRAENTQYF

D: TRBD2
V: TRBV10-2
J: TRBJ2-3
size: .
DNA: TGCGCCAGCAGTGAGCTCCTAGCGGGAGTTAAGGAAGATACGCAGTATTTT
CDR3: CASSELLAGVKEDTQYF

D: .
V: TRBV5-1
J: TRBJ2-5
size: .
DNA: TGCGCCAGCAGCTTGGGCGCGGGCACCCACCAAGAGACCCAGTACTTC
CDR3: CASSLGAGTHQETQYF

D: .
V: TRBV19
J: TRBJ2-3
size: .
DNA: TGTGCCAGTATAAGACACGACACAGATACGCAGTATTTT
CDR3: CASIRHDTDTQYF

D: TRBD2
V: TRBV29-1
J: TRBJ2-3
size: .
DNA: TGCAGCGTGCTAGCGGGAGGGGGCACAGATACGCAGTATTTT
CDR3: CSVLAGGGTDTQYF

D: .
V: TRBV7-2
J: TRBJ2-7
size: .
DNA: TGTGCCAGCAGCCAAAGGGGACGGAGCTCCTACGAGCAGTACTTC
CDR3: CASSQRGRSSYEQYF

D: .
V: TRBV5-1
J: TRBJ2-1
size: .
DNA: TGCGCCAGCAGCACCCTCCGGCTCGGGAGACTAAGCCCCAATTACAATGAGCAGTTCTTC
CDR3: CASSTLRLGRLSPNYNEQFF